This T cell receptor (beta chain) was recorded in a study of shared clonotypes between healthy human individuals. Of note for this clone: Antigen specificity is unknown. Distinct nucleotide sequences in the sample also encode this CDR3.

The V gene's germline CDR1 is SGHRS and CDR2 YFSETQ. This CDR3 is 15 amino acids long. Unmatched junction bases numbered 3, after V lost 2 bases and J lost 2 bases. Assay used: immunoSEQ multiplex PCR; TCRdb lists only in-frame clones, some missing. The sample lists 2 million or so clones; 90% to 95% were seen once. Overall study results and limits: A few donors showed sharing of about 4.7% of naive CD4 clonotypes.

Sequenced material: naive CD4+ T cells sorted from blood. The sample's subset: CD45RA+ positively selected. The chain is built from TRBV5-1 and TRBJ2-2, with 7 bases aligning to TRBD2. The origin of this receptor is a man younger than 30 in good health. The CDR3 bases are TGCGCCAGCAGCTTAGGCGGGGGTAACACCGGGGAGCTGTTTTTT. It yields the protein CASSLGGGNTGELFF.